This T cell receptor beta chain emerged from a study of shared clonotypes between healthy human individuals. Sequenced by immunoSEQ multiplex PCR; TCRdb stores in-frame clones only, minus some. The table has just under 350,000 clones, 70% to 75% seen once. Trimming shortened V by 4 bases and J by 4 bases, and 14 bases separated the two germline ends. The CDR3 loop spans 15 amino acids. The germline CDR1 and CDR2 sequences are SGDLS and YYNGEE. Recent vaccinations or acute infections were absent in the healthy HIV-negative adult donors. The study separated CD4+ cells into CD45RA+ naive and CD45RA-negative memory subsets.

V is TRBV9 and J is TRBJ1-4, with D maybe TRBD1 (5 bases). Source material: memory CD4+ T cells sorted from blood. Subset: CD45RA-negative fraction. The sequence was obtained from a man aged 25 to 40 in good health. DNA for the CDR3: TGTGCCAGCAGCACCCATGCAGGGAATAATGAAAAACTGTTTTTT. Translating gives CASSTHAGNNEKLFF.